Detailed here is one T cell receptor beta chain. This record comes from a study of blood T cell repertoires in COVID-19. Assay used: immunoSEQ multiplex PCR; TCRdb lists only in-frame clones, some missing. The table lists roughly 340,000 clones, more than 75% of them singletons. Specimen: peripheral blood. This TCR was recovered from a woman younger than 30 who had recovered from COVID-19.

The chain's CDR3 is CATSRGTSGRATTDTQYF. The CDR3 nucleotides are TGTGCCACCAGCCGCGGGACTAGCGGGAGGGCCACAACAGATACGCAGTATTTT. The rearrangement links TRBV24-1 to TRBJ2-3; TRBD2 aligns across 16 bases. The germline CDR1 and CDR2 sequences are KGHDR and SFDVKD. The CDR3 length is 18 residues. J gave up 3 bases and V 7 bases, and 9 bases lay outside the gene matches.